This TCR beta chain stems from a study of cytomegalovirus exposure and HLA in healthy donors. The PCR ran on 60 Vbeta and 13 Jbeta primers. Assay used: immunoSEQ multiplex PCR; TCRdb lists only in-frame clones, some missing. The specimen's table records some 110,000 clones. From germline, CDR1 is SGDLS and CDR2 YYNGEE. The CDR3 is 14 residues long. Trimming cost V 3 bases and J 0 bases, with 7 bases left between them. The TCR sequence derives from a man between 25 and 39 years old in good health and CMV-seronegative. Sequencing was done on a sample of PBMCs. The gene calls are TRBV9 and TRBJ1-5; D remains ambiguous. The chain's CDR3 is CASSGPSSNQPQHF. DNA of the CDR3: TGTGCCAGCAGCGGACCTAGTAGCAATCAGCCCCAGCATTTT.